Listed here are 9 T cell receptor beta chains from one sample, sequenced in a study of STAT5B mutations in CD4+ large granular lymphocyte leukemia. This table comes from immunoSEQ multiplex PCR, and its TCRdb copy is limited to in-frame clones, with some not included. The sample has about 30,000 clones, around three quarters seen once. Source material: CD4+ T cells from blood buffy coats. The source of these receptors is a human donor in good health.

The chain uses TRBV5-8 and TRBJ2-5, with 7 bases that match TRBD1. With V trimmed by 6 bases and J by 5 bases, 13 bases remained unmatched. CDR1 and CDR2 from the germline V gene are SGHTS and YDEGEE. CDR3 length equals 15 residues. The CDR3 sequence: CASILEQGIGETQYF. CDR3 sequence (DNA): TGTGCCAGCATCCTCGAACAGGGGATTGGGGAGACCCAGTACTTC.

V and J are TRBV7-3 and TRBJ1-2; the D gene is possibly TRBD1 (5 bases). The CDR3 consists of 13 residues. Looked up from germline, CDR1 is SGHTA and CDR2 is FQGTGA. The V end was cut by 4 bases, the J end by 4 bases, with 10 bases between. The chain's CDR3 is CASSSGQGYGYTF. CDR3 sequence (DNA): TGTGCCAGCAGCTCCGGGCAGGGCTATGGCTACACCTTC.

A few counts support this clone. The chain couples TRBV7-2 to TRBJ2-6; no clear D. The CDR3 covers 17 residues. V gave up 2 bases and J gave up 2 bases, with 13 bases separating them. Germline CDR1 is SGHTA and CDR2 is FQGNSA. The CDR3 sequence is CASSLQPTVTGANVLTF. The CDR3 region has the DNA TGTGCCAGCAGCTTACAACCTACAGTTACTGGGGCCAACGTCCTGACTTTC.

V and J are TRBV29-1 and TRBJ2-4; 7 bases map to TRBD1. V lost 2 bases to trimming and J lost 5 bases; unmatched junction nucleotides: 12. The CDR3 has 16 residues. CDR1 is SQVTM and CDR2 is ANQGSEA in the germline V gene. CDR3: CSVEKIGTEAENIQYF. CDR3 nucleotide sequence: TGCAGCGTTGAAAAGATCGGGACAGAGGCCGAAAACATTCAGTACTTC.

This clone turned up a few times. The J gene is TRBJ1-1, the V gene TRBV5-1; D is possibly TRBD1 (6 bases). CDR3 length: 14 residues. The germline V gene has CDR1 SGHRS and CDR2 YFSETQ. Trimming removed 2 bases from V and 3 bases from J, with 11 bases in between. The CDR3 DNA reads TGCGCCAGCAGCTTAAGGGGGTTGGACACTGAAGCTTTCTTT. Its protein product is CASSLRGLDTEAFF.

DNA for the CDR3: TGTGCCACCCGGAGGGACACTGAAGCTTTCTTT. Translation gives CATRRDTEAFF. This chain joins TRBV18 and TRBJ1-1; D gene uncertain. From germline, CDR1 is KGHSH and CDR2 LQKENI. The CDR3 is 11 amino acids. V gave up 10 bases and J gave up 3 bases, with 9 bases separating them.

V usage is TRBV7-2 and J usage is TRBJ2-2; D is ambiguous. The V and J ends lost 5 bases and 6 bases respectively, with 22 bases between them. Germline V gene sequence: CDR1 SGHTA, CDR2 FQGNSA. This CDR3 region has 17 residues. This CDR3 reads CASSRAIGYSQPGELFF. CDR3 bases: TGTGCCAGCAGCCGAGCTATAGGATATTCCCAACCCGGGGAGCTGTTTTTT. Filled out from reference TRBV7-2 and TRBJ2-2, the complete variable domain reads GAGVSQSPSNKVTEKGKDVELRCDPISGHTALYWYRQSLGQGLEFLIYFQGNSAPDKSGLPSDRFSAERTGGSVSTLTIQRTQQEDSAVYLCASSRAIGYSQPGELFFGEGSRLTVL.

V usage is TRBV18 and J usage is TRBJ2-3, with unresolved D. This CDR3 region has 15 residues. CDR1 KGHSH and CDR2 LQKENI come from the germline V gene. Deletions cut 3 bases from V and 0 bases from J, with 10 bases between. CDR3 sequence (DNA): TGTGCCAGCTCACCTAACCACGCTAGCACAGATACGCAGTATTTT. The encoded protein is CASSPNHASTDTQYF.

This clone turned up a few times. The CDR3 region is CASSPQGLGNQPQHF. The CDR3 nucleotides read TGTGCCAGCAGTCCACAGGGGTTGGGCAATCAGCCCCAGCATTTT. The chain carries TRBV27 and TRBJ1-5; 7 nucleotides match TRBD1. Trimming removed 5 bases from V and 2 bases from J; junction bases left unmatched: 6. CDR1 and CDR2 from the germline V gene are MNHEY and SMNVEV (reference sequence). The CDR3 spans 15 residues.